The clone carrying this T cell receptor beta chain showed up many times. The time point was: newly diagnosed GD, antithyroid drugs for less than 3 months. RNA extracted from PBMCs served as the sequencing template. The germline V gene has CDR1 SGHTA and CDR2 FQGNSA. The CDR3 is 15 amino acids. With 5 bases clipped from V and 7 bases from J, the junction kept 10 bases outside the gene matches. This sample was taken from a study of regulatory T cells in long-lasting Graves disease. Both iRepertoire HTBI primers and Arm-PCR of CDR3 regions were used to build the TCR beta libraries. TCRdb reprocessed the multiplex PCR reads via MiXCR and lists one record per CDR3 protein. The sample lists around 320,000 distinct CDR3 sequences, 16% seen once, with 25% to 30% in the top ten. This sample also belongs to another study, concerning T cells in Graves' hyperthyroidism and ophthalmopathy.

The source of this sequence is a man in his forties with Graves disease. Sequenced here: peripheral blood mononuclear cells (PBMCs), sampled at new diagnosis, from a patient treated with antithyroid drugs. V and J are TRBV7-2 and TRBJ2-1; TRBD2 agrees at 8 bases. CDR3 sequence: CASSQAGGGWNEQFF. The CDR3 region has the DNA TGTGCCAGCAGCCAGGCTGGCGGGGGGTGGAATGAGCAGTTCTTC.